Listed below are T cell receptor beta chains from one sample, sequenced in a study of control samples from healthy donors and cancer patients. This table comes from immunoSEQ multiplex PCR, and its TCRdb copy is limited to in-frame clones, with some not included. The data contain about 100,000 clones, roughly 84% of them singletons. Source material: blood. All receptors come from a woman between 45 and 65 years old in good health. Each CDR3 is given with its conserved first and last residue. Each record gives: J gene, D gene, V gene, clone size, CDR3 protein, CDR3 DNA. The D gene is left open where the match is weak. Clone size is not always given. Where it is, it says once, few, many or a class for expanded clones.

j_call: TRBJ2-1; d_call: TRBD1; v_call: TRBV6-5; clone_size: -; cdr3_aa: CASSPPRTGSNEQFF; cdr3_nt: TGTGCCAGCAGTCCCCCCCGGACAGGGTCCAATGAGCAGTTCTTC
j_call: TRBJ1-5; d_call: -; v_call: TRBV5-6; clone_size: once; cdr3_aa: CASSPRRTNQPQHF; cdr3_nt: TGTGCCAGCAGCCCCCGACGAACAAATCAGCCCCAGCATTTT
j_call: TRBJ2-3; d_call: -; v_call: TRBV18; clone_size: -; cdr3_aa: CASSPRKGQGTQYF; cdr3_nt: TGTGCCAGCTCACCCCGGAAAGGTCAGGGTACGCAGTATTTT
j_call: TRBJ2-3; d_call: -; v_call: TRBV9; clone_size: once; cdr3_aa: CASSVAAGISSTDTQYF; cdr3_nt: TGTGCCAGCAGCGTAGCGGCAGGGATATCTAGCACAGATACGCAGTATTTT
j_call: TRBJ1-4; d_call: -; v_call: TRBV3-1/TRBV3-2; clone_size: -; cdr3_aa: CASSHHSATNEKLFF; cdr3_nt: TGTGCCAGCAGCCACCATAGTGCAACTAATGAAAAACTGTTTTTT
j_call: TRBJ1-2; d_call: -; v_call: TRBV5-1; clone_size: -; cdr3_aa: CASSLEGRPDGYTF; cdr3_nt: TGCGCCAGCAGCTTGGAAGGGCGCCCAGATGGCTACACCTTC
j_call: TRBJ2-3; d_call: TRBD2; v_call: TRBV4-3; clone_size: -; cdr3_aa: CASSRLAFEDTQYF; cdr3_nt: TGCGCCAGCAGCCGACTAGCGTTTGAAGATACGCAGTATTTT
j_call: TRBJ2-3; d_call: -; v_call: TRBV5-1; clone_size: -; cdr3_aa: CASDLGLATDTQYF; cdr3_nt: TGCGCCAGCGATCTTGGGCTAGCAACAGATACGCAGTATTTT
j_call: TRBJ1-1; d_call: -; v_call: TRBV7-8; clone_size: -; cdr3_aa: CASSFQQHTEAFF; cdr3_nt: TGTGCCAGCAGCTTTCAACAACACACTGAAGCTTTCTTT
j_call: TRBJ2-4; d_call: TRBD2; v_call: TRBV5-6; clone_size: -; cdr3_aa: CASSLVGEGAKNIQYF; cdr3_nt: TGTGCCAGCAGCTTGGTTGGGGAGGGAGCCAAAAACATTCAGTACTTC
j_call: TRBJ2-3; d_call: TRBD2; v_call: TRBV7-2; clone_size: -; cdr3_aa: CASSLSGRADTQYF; cdr3_nt: TGTGCCAGCAGCCTCAGCGGGAGGGCAGATACGCAGTATTTT
j_call: TRBJ2-3; d_call: -; v_call: TRBV9; clone_size: -; cdr3_aa: CASSVVGGRPDTQYF; cdr3_nt: TGTGCCAGCAGCGTAGTGGGGGGACGTCCAGATACGCAGTATTTT
j_call: TRBJ1-2; d_call: -; v_call: TRBV6-2/TRBV6-3; clone_size: few; cdr3_aa: CASSYDYGYTF; cdr3_nt: TGTGCCAGCAGTTACGACTATGGCTACACCTTC
j_call: TRBJ2-7; d_call: -; v_call: TRBV27; clone_size: -; cdr3_aa: CASRRGRGSYEQYF; cdr3_nt: TGTGCCAGCAGGAGGGGCCGGGGCTCCTACGAGCAGTACTTC
j_call: TRBJ2-2; d_call: -; v_call: TRBV7-3; clone_size: -; cdr3_aa: CASSLSGGYPTGELFF; cdr3_nt: TGTGCCAGCAGCTTAAGCGGGGGCTACCCCACCGGGGAGCTGTTTTTT
j_call: TRBJ2-7; d_call: -; v_call: TRBV5-1; clone_size: -; cdr3_aa: CASSLKGPSSYEQYF; cdr3_nt: TGCGCCAGCAGCTTGAAGGGGCCAAGCTCCTACGAGCAGTACTTC
j_call: TRBJ2-5; d_call: TRBD1; v_call: TRBV19; clone_size: -; cdr3_aa: CATSRRQGAGVETQYF; cdr3_nt: TGTGCCACATCACGAAGGCAGGGGGCAGGTGTAGAGACCCAGTACTTC
j_call: TRBJ1-2; d_call: -; v_call: TRBV4-1; clone_size: once; cdr3_aa: CASSQVRTMLEPLYGYTF; cdr3_nt: TGCGCCAGCAGCCAAGTTCGAACAATGTTGGAGCCCCTCTATGGCTACACCTTC
j_call: TRBJ2-1; d_call: -; v_call: TRBV30; clone_size: -; cdr3_aa: CAWSRIAAYNEQFF; cdr3_nt: TGTGCCTGGAGTCGGATAGCGGCATACAATGAGCAGTTCTTC
j_call: TRBJ1-4; d_call: -; v_call: TRBV28; clone_size: -; cdr3_aa: CASSLVGHEKLFF; cdr3_nt: TGTGCCAGCAGTTTAGTGGGCCATGAAAAACTGTTTTTT
j_call: TRBJ2-5; d_call: TRBD2; v_call: TRBV7-6; clone_size: -; cdr3_aa: CASSLTWTSGVDFQETQYF; cdr3_nt: TGTGCCAGCAGCTTGACATGGACTAGCGGGGTCGACTTCCAAGAGACCCAGTACTTC
j_call: TRBJ2-1; d_call: TRBD2; v_call: TRBV6-2/TRBV6-3; clone_size: -; cdr3_aa: CASSQRESGNEQFF; cdr3_nt: TGTGCCAGCAGTCAGCGGGAGAGCGGCAATGAGCAGTTCTTC
j_call: TRBJ2-1; d_call: TRBD2; v_call: TRBV6-5; clone_size: -; cdr3_aa: CASSFYAERGWGEQFF; cdr3_nt: TGTGCCAGCAGTTTTTACGCTGAGCGGGGGTGGGGGGAGCAGTTCTTC
j_call: TRBJ1-2; d_call: TRBD1; v_call: TRBV2; clone_size: once; cdr3_aa: CASSPDRGLLASNYGYTF; cdr3_nt: TGTGCCAGCAGCCCGGACAGGGGGTTATTGGCGTCTAACTATGGCTACACCTTC
j_call: TRBJ2-3; d_call: -; v_call: TRBV11-2; clone_size: -; cdr3_aa: CASSLDQGGGDTQYF; cdr3_nt: TGTGCCAGCAGCTTAGATCAGGGGGGCGGAGATACGCAGTATTTT
j_call: TRBJ1-2; d_call: -; v_call: TRBV14; clone_size: -; cdr3_aa: CASSRDHGRVNGYTF; cdr3_nt: TGTGCCAGCAGCCGGGATCACGGTAGGGTCAATGGCTACACCTTC
j_call: TRBJ1-1; d_call: -; v_call: TRBV12-5; clone_size: -; cdr3_aa: CASGLGYEAFF; cdr3_nt: TGTGCTAGTGGTTTGGGGTATGAAGCTTTCTTT
j_call: TRBJ2-1; d_call: TRBD1; v_call: TRBV6-5; clone_size: -; cdr3_aa: CASISNRDRDEQFF; cdr3_nt: TGTGCCAGCATTTCGAACCGGGACAGGGATGAGCAGTTCTTC